This is a list of T cell receptor beta chains from one sample in a study of T cells after yellow fever vaccination. One entry per CDR3 protein, called by TCRdb with MiXCR from the 5' RACE reads. The sample shows some 160,000 distinct CDR3 sequences, around 9% of them seen only once. The sample in question was CD8+ T cells sorted from PBMCs, obtained 45 days after the yellow fever booster vaccination. These receptor sequences come from a young man who received the YFV17D yellow fever vaccine. CDR3s include the opening cysteine and the closing phenylalanine or tryptophan. A D gene is named only where the DNA matches it firmly. Some rows have no size entry. The others give once, few or many, or a class for an expanded clone.

d_call j_call clone_size v_call cdr3_aa cdr3_nt
- TRBJ2-5 - TRBV21-1 CASISSPGRGGETQYF TGTGCCAGCATCTCCTCGCCGGGACGCGGAGGAGAGACCCAGTACTTC
TRBD2 TRBJ2-1 - TRBV7-2 CASSSGLAGGANEQFF TGTGCCAGCAGCTCGGGACTAGCGGGGGGCGCAAATGAGCAGTTCTTC
- TRBJ2-2 few TRBV29-1 CSVEVDTGELFF TGCAGCGTTGAAGTAGACACCGGGGAGCTGTTTTTT
- TRBJ2-7 many TRBV5-6 CASSLDTDSYEQYF TGTGCCAGCAGCTTGGACACCGATTCGTACGAGCAGTACTTC
TRBD1 TRBJ1-1 few TRBV29-1 CSVYGTVVNTEAFF TGCAGCGTCTACGGGACAGTTGTTAACACTGAAGCTTTCTTT
TRBD2 TRBJ2-1 - TRBV6-6 CASRQLAGGYNEQFF TGTGCCAGCAGGCAACTAGCGGGGGGTTACAATGAGCAGTTCTTC
- TRBJ1-5 - TRBV11-2 CASSLTPDQPQHF TGTGCCAGCAGCCTTACACCTGATCAGCCCCAGCATTTT
TRBD1 TRBJ2-1 - TRBV12-3/TRBV12-4 CASSLQGGGKSEQFF TGTGCCAGCAGTCTACAAGGGGGCGGAAAGAGTGAGCAGTTCTTC
TRBD1 TRBJ1-1 - TRBV13 CASSPQRTGEHTEAFF TGTGCCAGCAGCCCCCAAAGGACAGGGGAACACACTGAAGCTTTCTTT
- TRBJ1-2 - TRBV6-6 CALGGARYTF TGTGCCCTGGGGGGGGCGCGCTACACCTTC
TRBD1 TRBJ2-3 few TRBV7-9 CASSARQGTDTQYF TGTGCCAGCAGCGCCCGACAGGGGACAGATACGCAGTATTTT
- TRBJ2-5 - TRBV27 CASSFRGRGTQYF TGTGCCAGCAGTTTTAGGGGTCGAGGGACCCAGTACTTC
- TRBJ1-1 few TRBV9 CASSTTGASEAFF TGTGCCAGCAGCACGACGGGGGCGAGTGAAGCTTTCTTT
- TRBJ1-3 few TRBV4-3 CASSPRTVGNTIYF TGCGCCAGCAGCCCTAGGACAGTGGGAAACACCATATATTTT
TRBD2 TRBJ2-2 many TRBV20-1 CSATASGENTGELFF TGCAGTGCTACCGCTAGCGGGGAGAACACCGGGGAGCTGTTTTTT
- TRBJ2-6 once TRBV12-3/TRBV12-4 CASSASARSGSRANVLTF TGTGCCAGCAGCGCAAGTGCTAGATCGGGGTCTAGGGCCAACGTCCTGACTTTC
- TRBJ1-1 many TRBV7-6 CASSLAPGQNTEAFF TGTGCCAGCAGCTTAGCCCCCGGACAGAACACTGAAGCTTTCTTT
- TRBJ2-3 - TRBV6-1 CASRYPSGPDTQYF TGTGCCAGCAGATACCCCTCAGGGCCAGATACGCAGTATTTT
- TRBJ2-1 - TRBV5-5 CASVRGFPSYNEQFF TGTGCCAGCGTCCGGGGGTTCCCCTCCTACAATGAGCAGTTCTTC
TRBD1 TRBJ2-7 - TRBV4-1 CASSQGQGSYEQYF TGCGCCAGCAGCCAGGGACAGGGTTCCTACGAGCAGTACTTC
- TRBJ1-5 few TRBV6-2/TRBV6-3 CASSYWGGPQHF TGTGCCAGCAGTTATTGGGGGGGGCCCCAGCATTTT
- TRBJ1-1 - TRBV12-3/TRBV12-4 CASSLPWDYTEAFF TGTGCCAGCAGTTTACCGTGGGACTACACTGAAGCTTTCTTT
TRBD2 TRBJ2-3 few TRBV4-1 CASSQLNGGYTDTQYF TGCGCCAGCAGCCAGTTGAACGGGGGGTACACAGATACGCAGTATTTT
- TRBJ1-1 few TRBV29-1 CSVWMNTEAFF TGCAGCGTTTGGATGAACACTGAAGCTTTCTTT
TRBD1 TRBJ1-1 few TRBV7-2 CASSLPGQGVMNTEAFF TGTGCCAGCAGCCTCCCGGGACAGGGTGTTATGAACACTGAAGCTTTCTTT
- TRBJ2-6 - TRBV28 CASSFTGANVLTF TGTGCCAGCAGTTTCACTGGGGCCAACGTCCTGACTTTC
- TRBJ2-7 - TRBV5-1 CASTVALASYEQYF TGCGCCAGCACCGTTGCCCTAGCCTCCTACGAGCAGTACTTC
- TRBJ2-2 few TRBV29-1 CSVEAGRGDHGELFF TGCAGCGTTGAAGCGGGTAGGGGGGATCACGGGGAGCTGTTTTTT
- TRBJ2-5 - TRBV3-1 CASSHPNRLGETQYF TGTGCCAGCAGCCACCCCAACCGACTAGGAGAGACCCAGTACTTC
TRBD1 TRBJ2-7 - TRBV7-2 CASSSAGEDRGLHEQYF TGTGCCAGCAGCTCCGCCGGGGAGGACAGGGGGCTCCACGAGCAGTACTTC
- TRBJ1-2 - TRBV12-3/TRBV12-4 CASSLSLGGYTF TGTGCCAGCAGTTTGTCCCTGGGGGGCTACACCTTC
TRBD1 TRBJ2-1 - TRBV5-1 CASSPGQGRNEQFF TGCGCCAGCAGCCCCGGACAGGGCAGGAATGAGCAGTTCTTC
- TRBJ1-1 few TRBV6-5 CASSYHSTVEAFF TGTGCCAGCAGTTACCACAGCACCGTTGAAGCTTTCTTT
- TRBJ1-1 many TRBV6-5 CASTLYVGTKAEAFF TGTGCCAGCACCCTTTACGTGGGGACGAAGGCTGAAGCTTTCTTT
- TRBJ1-2 - TRBV29-1 CSVEPGNYGYTF TGCAGCGTTGAACCTGGGAACTATGGCTACACCTTC
- TRBJ1-4 - TRBV11-2 CASSSGTDGPLNEKLFF TGTGCCAGCAGCTCTGGGACTGACGGCCCGCTAAATGAAAAACTGTTTTTT
- TRBJ2-1 - TRBV7-8 CASSHRHLGEQFF TGTGCCAGCAGCCACAGGCATTTGGGTGAGCAGTTCTTC
TRBD1 TRBJ1-2 few TRBV7-9 CASRPGQIYGYTF TGTGCCAGCAGACCGGGACAGATATATGGCTACACCTTC
TRBD2 TRBJ2-2 few TRBV18 CASSAGLAGGPATGELFF TGTGCCAGCTCAGCCGGACTAGCGGGGGGGCCCGCCACCGGGGAGCTGTTTTTT
- TRBJ2-1 - TRBV6-1 CASSTGSGGDEQFF TGTGCCAGCAGTACAGGGTCTGGGGGAGATGAGCAGTTCTTC
TRBD1 TRBJ1-1 few TRBV9 CASSGDRAEAFF TGTGCCAGCAGCGGCGACAGGGCTGAAGCTTTCTTT
- TRBJ1-1 many TRBV4-3 CASSLRPRNTEAFF TGCGCCAGCAGCCTACGCCCCAGGAACACTGAAGCTTTCTTT
TRBD2 TRBJ2-5 few TRBV19 CASSSLPPGLAGGETQYF TGTGCCAGTAGTTCCCTGCCCCCGGGACTAGCGGGGGGAGAGACCCAGTACTTC
- TRBJ2-3 many TRBV11-2 CASSDWGASTDTQYF TGTGCCAGCAGTGATTGGGGGGCCAGCACAGATACGCAGTATTTT
TRBD1 TRBJ1-2 few TRBV20-1 CSARFSVDRENGYTF TGCAGTGCTAGATTTTCCGTGGACAGGGAAAATGGCTACACCTTC